Detailed here is one T cell receptor beta chain. Only in-frame clones appear in the TCRdb table, and some are missing; sequencing was by immunoSEQ multiplex PCR. The sample has about 71,000 clones, approximately 92% seen once; the top ten hold about 1.2%. Trimming pared 0 bases from V and 1 base from J, leaving 9 bases between. Looked up from germline, CDR1 is SGDLS and CDR2 is YYNGEE. The CDR3 extends over 15 amino acids. This record comes from a study of T cell changes during pregnancy in multiple sclerosis. This TCR came from a female donor with multiple sclerosis, enrolled in a pregnancy study. Here the sequenced sample was peripheral blood, taken in the third trimester of pregnancy. This chain uses TRBV9 with TRBJ2-3; D is possibly TRBD1 (5 bases). The CDR3 spells CASSVALQGTDTQYF. CDR3 in DNA: TGTGCCAGCAGCGTAGCTTTACAGGGCACAGATACGCAGTATTTT.